This is a list of T cell receptor beta chains from one sample in a study of identifying expanded T cells in peripheral blood. Sequencing was performed with immunoSEQ multiplex PCR; in TCRdb, only in-frame clones are kept and a portion is missing. The sample holds 75,000 to 95,000 clones, 70% to 90% seen once. Specimen: blood. The source is a person aged 18 to 75 in good health. CDR3s include the opening cysteine and the closing phenylalanine or tryptophan. D genes are given only for firm matches. Some rows mark clone size as missing; the rest say once, few, many or name a class of expanded clone.

>TRBJ1-1|TRBV6-6|.|TRBD1
CASSPGTGLLF
TGTGCCAGCAGTCCCGGGACAGGGCTGCTCTTT
>TRBJ2-3|TRBV5-1|.|.
CASSQRQSEDTQYF
TGCGCCAGCAGCCAACGACAGTCCGAAGATACGCAGTATTTT
>TRBJ1-1|TRBV7-2|.|TRBD1
CASSPLRTGRTEAFF
TGTGCCAGCAGCCCTCTAAGGACAGGTCGGACTGAAGCTTTCTTT
>TRBJ2-2|TRBV18|.|TRBD1
CASSPPGGTGELFF
TGTGCCAGCTCACCTCCAGGGGGCACCGGGGAGCTGTTTTTT
>TRBJ2-7|TRBV27|.|TRBD1
CASSLGTGAYEQYF
TGTGCCAGCAGTTTAGGGACAGGGGCCTACGAGCAGTACTTC
>TRBJ1-1|TRBV5-1|.|.
CASRPIQNTEAFF
TGCGCCAGCCGCCCAATTCAGAACACTGAAGCTTTCTTT
>TRBJ1-4|TRBV18|.|.
CASSPGRGTNEKLFF
TGTGCCAGCTCACCAGGAAGGGGGACCAATGAAAAACTGTTTTTT
>TRBJ1-5|TRBV6-5|.|.
CASSYSPTGKQPQHF
TGTGCCAGCAGTTACTCCCCGACAGGCAAACAGCCCCAGCATTTT
>TRBJ2-3|TRBV12-5|.|TRBD2
CASGLPPPGLAGPTDTQYF
TGTGCTAGTGGTTTGCCCCCCCCCGGCCTAGCGGGGCCCACAGATACGCAGTATTTT
>TRBJ2-1|TRBV18|once|.
CASSPGYNEQFF
TGTGCCAGCTCACCGGGGTACAATGAGCAGTTCTTC
>TRBJ1-2|TRBV19|.|.
CASSMDSWGMGTGYTF
TGTGCCAGTAGTATGGACAGTTGGGGTATGGGTACGGGCTACACCTTC
>TRBJ1-1|TRBV7-8|once|.
CASSLVGGLGTEAFF
TGTGCCAGCAGCTTAGTGGGGGGGTTGGGCACTGAAGCTTTCTTT
>TRBJ1-5|TRBV6-6|.|TRBD1
CASSLSDRGSQPQHF
TGTGCCAGCAGTTTATCCGACAGGGGGAGTCAGCCCCAGCATTTT
>TRBJ2-5|TRBV4-1|once|TRBD1
CASSQTNNRDRETQYF
TGCGCCAGCAGCCAAACAAATAACCGGGACAGAGAGACCCAGTACTTC
>TRBJ1-2|TRBV6-9|.|.
CASSYRARTDFF
TGTGCCAGCAGTTATAGGGCGAGGACTGACTTTTTC
>TRBJ2-3|TRBV18|.|.
CASSPRGQNADTQYF
TGTGCCAGCTCACCCCGGGGCCAGAACGCAGATACGCAGTATTTT
>TRBJ1-2|TRBV29-1|.|.
CSVDRFSYGYTF
TGCAGCGTCGACAGGTTTAGCTATGGCTACACCTTC
>TRBJ2-7|TRBV2|.|.
CASSEFIGGRGYEQYF
TGTGCCAGCAGTGAATTTATAGGGGGGCGGGGATACGAGCAGTACTTC
>TRBJ2-3|TRBV29-1|.|.
CSVEMVTVHTDTQYF
TGCAGCGTTGAAATGGTAACAGTCCACACAGATACGCAGTATTTT
>TRBJ2-7|TRBV7-2|.|TRBD1
CASSLVRTGLESEQYF
TGTGCCAGCAGCTTAGTACGGACAGGCCTCGAGAGCGAGCAGTACTTC
>TRBJ1-2|TRBV6-9|.|.
CASAPALLYGYTF
TGTGCCAGCGCCCCAGCCCTCCTCTATGGCTACACCTTC
>TRBJ1-2|TRBV5-6|.|.
CASSLVVPGWRGYTF
TGTGCCAGCAGCTTGGTAGTGCCAGGGTGGCGGGGCTACACCTTC
>TRBJ1-2|TRBV29-1|.|.
CSAGGTNYGYTF
TGCAGCGCGGGAGGGACAAACTATGGCTACACCTTC
>TRBJ2-7|TRBV29-1|.|.
CSVDNFKGGAYEQYF
TGCAGCGTTGACAACTTTAAGGGGGGGGCCTACGAGCAGTACTTC
>TRBJ1-1|TRBV13|once|.
CASSLGLGTEAFF
TGTGCCAGCAGCTTGGGGTTGGGCACTGAAGCTTTCTTT
>TRBJ2-3|TRBV28|.|TRBD1
CATGGRDRDWGGTDTQYF
TGTGCCACCGGCGGCCGGGACAGGGATTGGGGTGGCACAGATACGCAGTATTTT
>TRBJ2-1|TRBV30|.|.
CAWKDSLNEQFF
TGTGCCTGGAAAGACAGTCTCAATGAGCAGTTCTTC